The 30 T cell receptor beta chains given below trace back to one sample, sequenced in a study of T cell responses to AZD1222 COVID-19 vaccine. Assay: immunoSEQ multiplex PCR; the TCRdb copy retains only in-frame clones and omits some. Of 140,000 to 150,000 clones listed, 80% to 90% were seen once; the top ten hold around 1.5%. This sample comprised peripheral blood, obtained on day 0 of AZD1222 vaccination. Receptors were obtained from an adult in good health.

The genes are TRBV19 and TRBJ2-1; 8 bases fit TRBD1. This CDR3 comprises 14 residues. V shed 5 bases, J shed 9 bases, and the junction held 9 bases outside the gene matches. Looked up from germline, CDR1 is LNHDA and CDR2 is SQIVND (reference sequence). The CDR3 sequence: CASSYGQGLFEQFF. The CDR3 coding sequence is TGTGCCAGTAGTTACGGACAGGGTTTGTTTGAGCAGTTCTTC.

CDR3 nucleotide sequence: TGCGCCAGCAGCTTAGCCGACAGGGGGCGAACCGGGGAGCTGTTTTTT. Protein sequence: CASSLADRGRTGELFF. The chain is built from TRBV5-1 and TRBJ2-2; TRBD1 aligns across 10 bases. J lost 5 bases, V lost 2 bases, and 6 bases had no gene match. The CDR3 runs to 16 residues. Looked up from germline, CDR1 is SGHRS and CDR2 is YFSETQ.

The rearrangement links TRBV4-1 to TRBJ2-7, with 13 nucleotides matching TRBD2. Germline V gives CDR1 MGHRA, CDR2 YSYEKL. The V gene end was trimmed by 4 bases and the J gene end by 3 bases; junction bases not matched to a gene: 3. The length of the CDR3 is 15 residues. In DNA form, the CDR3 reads TGCGCCAGCAGCCGAGGACTAGCGGGAGTCTACGAGCAGTACTTC. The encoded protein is CASSRGLAGVYEQYF.

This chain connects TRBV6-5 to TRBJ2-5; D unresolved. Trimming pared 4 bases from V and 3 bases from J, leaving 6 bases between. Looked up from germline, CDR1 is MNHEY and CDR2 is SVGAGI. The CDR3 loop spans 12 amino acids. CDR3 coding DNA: TGTGCCAGCAGTTCTGGGAAAGAGACCCAGTACTTC. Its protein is CASSSGKETQYF.

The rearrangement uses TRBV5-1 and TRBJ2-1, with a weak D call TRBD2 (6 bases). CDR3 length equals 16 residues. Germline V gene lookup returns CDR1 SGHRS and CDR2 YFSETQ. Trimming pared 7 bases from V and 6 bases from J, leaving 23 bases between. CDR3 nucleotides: TGCGCCAGCGGCTATACCGGGACCGGGGGTTTCAATGAGCAGTTCTTC. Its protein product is CASGYTGTGGFNEQFF.

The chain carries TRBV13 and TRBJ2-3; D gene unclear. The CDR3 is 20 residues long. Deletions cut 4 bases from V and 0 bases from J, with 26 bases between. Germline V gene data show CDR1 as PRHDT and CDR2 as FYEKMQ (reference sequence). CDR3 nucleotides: TGTGCCAGCAGCTCACCCGATGCCCCCCATAGCAAGGTTAGCACAGATACGCAGTATTTT. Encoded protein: CASSSPDAPHSKVSTDTQYF. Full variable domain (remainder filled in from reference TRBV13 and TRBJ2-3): AAGVIQSPRHLIKEKRETATLKCYPIPRHDTVYWYQQGPGQDPQFLISFYEKMQSDKGSIPDRFSAQQFSDYHSELNMSSLELGDSALYFCASSSPDAPHSKVSTDTQYFGPGTRLTVL.

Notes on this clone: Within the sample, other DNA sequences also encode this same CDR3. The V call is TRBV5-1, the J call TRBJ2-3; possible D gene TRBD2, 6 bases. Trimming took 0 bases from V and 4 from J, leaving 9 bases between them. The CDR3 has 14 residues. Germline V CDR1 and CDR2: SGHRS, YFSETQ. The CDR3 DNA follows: TGCGCCAGCAGCTTGGGAGGCGGGGCAGATACGCAGTATTTT. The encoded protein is CASSLGGGADTQYF.

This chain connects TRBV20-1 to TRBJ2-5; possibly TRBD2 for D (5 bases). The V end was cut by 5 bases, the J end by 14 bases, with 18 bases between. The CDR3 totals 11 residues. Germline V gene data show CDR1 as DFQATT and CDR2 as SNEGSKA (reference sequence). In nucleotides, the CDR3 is TGCAGTGCTTTTGAGACCGGGATCCTTTACTTC. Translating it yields CSAFETGILYF.

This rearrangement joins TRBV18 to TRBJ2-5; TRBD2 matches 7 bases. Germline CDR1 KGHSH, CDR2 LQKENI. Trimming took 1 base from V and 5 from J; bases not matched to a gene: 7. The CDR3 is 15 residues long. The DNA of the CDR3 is TGTGCCAGCTCACCACAGGGAGGGCCGGGGGAGACCCAGTACTTC. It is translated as CASSPQGGPGETQYF.

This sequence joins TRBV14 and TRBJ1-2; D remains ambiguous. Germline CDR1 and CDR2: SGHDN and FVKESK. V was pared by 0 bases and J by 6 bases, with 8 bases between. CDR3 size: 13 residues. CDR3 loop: CASSQDRRHGYTF. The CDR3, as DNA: TGTGCCAGCAGCCAAGATCGGAGGCATGGCTACACCTTC.

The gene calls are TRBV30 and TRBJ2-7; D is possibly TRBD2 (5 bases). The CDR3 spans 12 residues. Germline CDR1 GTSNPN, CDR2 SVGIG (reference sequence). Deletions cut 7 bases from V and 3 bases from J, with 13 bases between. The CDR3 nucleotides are TGTGCCTCCGACATGGCGGGCTACGAGCAGTACTTC. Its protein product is CASDMAGYEQYF.

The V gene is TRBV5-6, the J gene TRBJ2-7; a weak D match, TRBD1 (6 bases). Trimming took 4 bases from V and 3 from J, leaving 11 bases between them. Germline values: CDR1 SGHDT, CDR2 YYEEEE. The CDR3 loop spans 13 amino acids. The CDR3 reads CASSPGQIYEQYF. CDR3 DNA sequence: TGTGCCAGCAGCCCTGGACAGATCTACGAGCAGTACTTC.

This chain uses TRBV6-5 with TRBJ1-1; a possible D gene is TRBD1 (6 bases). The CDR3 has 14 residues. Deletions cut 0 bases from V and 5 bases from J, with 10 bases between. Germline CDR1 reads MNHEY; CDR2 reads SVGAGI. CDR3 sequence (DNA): TGTGCCAGCAGTTACTCAGGGGGGCAGACTGAAGCTTTCTTT. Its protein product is CASSYSGGQTEAFF.

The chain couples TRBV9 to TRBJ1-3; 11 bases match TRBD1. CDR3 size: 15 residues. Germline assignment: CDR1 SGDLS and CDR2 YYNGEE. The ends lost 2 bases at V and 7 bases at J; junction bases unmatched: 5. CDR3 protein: CASSVGGQGANTIYF. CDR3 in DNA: TGTGCCAGCAGCGTCGGAGGACAGGGGGCTAACACCATATATTTT.

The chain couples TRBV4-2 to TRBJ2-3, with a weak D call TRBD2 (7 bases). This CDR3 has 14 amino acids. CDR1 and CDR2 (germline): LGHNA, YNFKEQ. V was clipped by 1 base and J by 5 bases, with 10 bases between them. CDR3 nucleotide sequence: TGTGCCAGCAGCCAAGGGGGGGGCGGAGATACGCAGTATTTT. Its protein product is CASSQGGGGDTQYF.

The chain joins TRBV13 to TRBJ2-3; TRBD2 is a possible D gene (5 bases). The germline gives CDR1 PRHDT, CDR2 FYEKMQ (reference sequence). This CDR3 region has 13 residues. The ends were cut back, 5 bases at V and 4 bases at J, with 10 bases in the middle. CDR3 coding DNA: TGTGCCAGCAGCCCCGGGATACCAGATACGCAGTATTTT. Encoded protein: CASSPGIPDTQYF. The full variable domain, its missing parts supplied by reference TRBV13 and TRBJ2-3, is AAGVIQSPRHLIKEKRETATLKCYPIPRHDTVYWYQQGPGQDPQFLISFYEKMQSDKGSIPDRFSAQQFSDYHSELNMSSLELGDSALYFCASSPGIPDTQYFGPGTRLTVL.

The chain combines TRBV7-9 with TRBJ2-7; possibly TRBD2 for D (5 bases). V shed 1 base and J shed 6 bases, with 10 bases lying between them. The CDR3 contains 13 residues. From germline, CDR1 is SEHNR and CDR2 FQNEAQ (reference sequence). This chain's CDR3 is CASSLVGGSEQYF. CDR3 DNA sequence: TGTGCCAGCAGCTTAGTAGGCGGGTCCGAGCAGTACTTC.

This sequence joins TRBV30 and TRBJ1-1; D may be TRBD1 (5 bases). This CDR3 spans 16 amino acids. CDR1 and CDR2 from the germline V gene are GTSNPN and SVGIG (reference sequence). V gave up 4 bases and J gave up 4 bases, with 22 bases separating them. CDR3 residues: CAWTGGKTTIITEAFF. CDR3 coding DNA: TGTGCCTGGACTGGGGGGAAAACTACGATAATCACTGAAGCTTTCTTT.

CDR3 protein: CSSPRQETQYF. In DNA, the CDR3 is TGCAGTTCCCCTAGGCAAGAGACCCAGTACTTC. This chain links TRBV20-1 with TRBJ2-5; D not certain. The germline V and J ends were trimmed by 8 bases and 2 bases, with 9 bases remaining between them. In germline, CDR1 is DFQATT, CDR2 SNEGSKA (reference sequence). The CDR3 length is 11 residues.

The CDR3 nucleotides are TGTGCCAGTAGCCTTTACTCGAGCAATCAGCCCCAGCATTTT. Protein: CASSLYSSNQPQHF. V and J are TRBV19 and TRBJ1-5, with D uncertain. The CDR3 is 14 residues long. Germline V gene data show CDR1 as LNHDA and CDR2 as SQIVND (reference sequence). V was clipped by 6 bases and J by 1 base, with 10 bases between them.

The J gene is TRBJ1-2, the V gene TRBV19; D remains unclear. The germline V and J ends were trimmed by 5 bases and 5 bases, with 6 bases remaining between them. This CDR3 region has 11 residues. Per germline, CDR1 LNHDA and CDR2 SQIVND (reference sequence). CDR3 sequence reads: CASSGVYGYTF. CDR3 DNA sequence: TGTGCCAGTAGTGGGGTGTATGGCTACACCTTC.

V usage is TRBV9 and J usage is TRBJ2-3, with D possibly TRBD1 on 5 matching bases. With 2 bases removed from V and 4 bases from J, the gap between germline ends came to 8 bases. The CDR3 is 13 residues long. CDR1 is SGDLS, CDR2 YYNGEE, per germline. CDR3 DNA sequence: TGTGCCAGCAGCGTTAAAGGGGCAGATACGCAGTATTTT. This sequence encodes CASSVKGADTQYF. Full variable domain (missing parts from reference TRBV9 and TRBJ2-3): DSGVTQTPKHLITATGQRVTLRCSPRSGDLSVYWYQQSLDQGLQFLIQYYNGEERAKGNILERFSAQQFPDLHSELNLSSLELGDSALYFCASSVKGADTQYFGPGTRLTVL.

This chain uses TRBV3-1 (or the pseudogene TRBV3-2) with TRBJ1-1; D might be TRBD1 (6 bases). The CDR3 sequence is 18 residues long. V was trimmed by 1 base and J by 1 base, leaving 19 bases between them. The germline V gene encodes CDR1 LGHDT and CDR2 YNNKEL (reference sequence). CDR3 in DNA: TGTGCCAGCAGCCAAGTCATCCCTTTCAGGGGTGAGAACACTGAAGCTTTCTTT. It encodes CASSQVIPFRGENTEAFF.

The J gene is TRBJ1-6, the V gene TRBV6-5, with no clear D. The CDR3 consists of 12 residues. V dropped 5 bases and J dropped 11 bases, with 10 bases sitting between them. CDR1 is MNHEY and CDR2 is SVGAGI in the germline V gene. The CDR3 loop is CASSRQGAPLHF. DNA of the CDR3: TGTGCCAGCAGTCGACAAGGAGCACCCCTCCACTTT.

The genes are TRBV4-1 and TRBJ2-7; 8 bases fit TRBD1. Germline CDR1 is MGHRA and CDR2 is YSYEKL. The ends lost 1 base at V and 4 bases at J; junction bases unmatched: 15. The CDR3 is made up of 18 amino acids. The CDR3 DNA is TGCGCCAGCAGCCAAGTAGATTTCATAGGACAGGGTCCATACGAGCAGTACTTC. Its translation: CASSQVDFIGQGPYEQYF.

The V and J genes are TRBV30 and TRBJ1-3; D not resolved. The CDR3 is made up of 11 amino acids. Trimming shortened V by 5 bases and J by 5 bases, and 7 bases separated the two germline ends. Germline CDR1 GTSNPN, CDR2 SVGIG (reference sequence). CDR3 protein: CAWSFRNTIYF. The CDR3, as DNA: TGTGCCTGGTCGTTTCGAAACACCATATATTTT.

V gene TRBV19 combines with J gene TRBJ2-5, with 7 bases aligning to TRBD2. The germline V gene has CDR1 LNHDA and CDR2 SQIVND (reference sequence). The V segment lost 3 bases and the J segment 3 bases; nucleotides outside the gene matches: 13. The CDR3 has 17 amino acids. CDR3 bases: TGTGCCAGTAGTATCGCCCCCTGGACTAGGGTGGAAGAGACCCAGTACTTC. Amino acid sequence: CASSIAPWTRVEETQYF. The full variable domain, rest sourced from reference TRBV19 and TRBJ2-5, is DGGITQSPKYLFRKEGQNVTLSCEQNLNHDAMYWYRQDPGQGLRLIYYSQIVNDFQKGDIAEGYSVSREKKESFPLTVTSAQKNPTAFYLCASSIAPWTRVEETQYFGPGTRLLVL.

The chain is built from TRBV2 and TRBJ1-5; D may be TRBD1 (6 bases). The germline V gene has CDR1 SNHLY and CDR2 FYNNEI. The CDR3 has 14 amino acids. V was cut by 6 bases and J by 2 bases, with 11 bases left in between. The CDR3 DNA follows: TGTGCCAGCAGCCCCAGGGGTGGCAATCAGCCCCAGCATTTT. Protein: CASSPRGGNQPQHF.

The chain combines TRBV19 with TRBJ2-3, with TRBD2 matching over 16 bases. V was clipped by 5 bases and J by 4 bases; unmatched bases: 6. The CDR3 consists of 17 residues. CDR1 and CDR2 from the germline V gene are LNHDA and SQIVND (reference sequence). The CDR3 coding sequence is TGTGCCAGTAGTGTGGGACTAGCGGGAGGGCCGTCAGATACGCAGTATTTT. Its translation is CASSVGLAGGPSDTQYF.

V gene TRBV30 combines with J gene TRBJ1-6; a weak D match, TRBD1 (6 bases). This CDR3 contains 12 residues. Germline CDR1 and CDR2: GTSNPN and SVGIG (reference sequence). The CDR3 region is CARGYYNSPLHF. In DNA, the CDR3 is TGTGCAAGGGGGTACTATAATTCACCCCTCCACTTT.